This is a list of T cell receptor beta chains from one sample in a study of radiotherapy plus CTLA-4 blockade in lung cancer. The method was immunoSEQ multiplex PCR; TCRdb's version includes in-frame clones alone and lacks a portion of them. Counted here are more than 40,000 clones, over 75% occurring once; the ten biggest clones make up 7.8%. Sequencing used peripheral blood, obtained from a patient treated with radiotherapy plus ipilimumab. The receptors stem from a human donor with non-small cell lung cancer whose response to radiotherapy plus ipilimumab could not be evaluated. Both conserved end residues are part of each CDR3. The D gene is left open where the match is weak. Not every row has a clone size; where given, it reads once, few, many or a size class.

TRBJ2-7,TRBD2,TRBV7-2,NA,TGTGCCAGCAGCTCAGGACTAGCGGGCTACGAGCAGTACTTC,CASSSGLAGYEQYF
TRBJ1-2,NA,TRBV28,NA,TGTGCCAGCAGAACAGGGCCTGGCTACACCTTC,CASRTGPGYTF
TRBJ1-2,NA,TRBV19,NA,TGTGCCAGTAGTTCCGGACTGCGCCAACGCTCTAACTATGGCTACACCTTC,CASSSGLRQRSNYGYTF
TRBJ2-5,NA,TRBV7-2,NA,TGTGCCAGCAGCGTAGCGACAGGCCCCCAAGAGACCCAGTACTTC,CASSVATGPQETQYF
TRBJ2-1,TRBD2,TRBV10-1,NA,TGCGCCAGCAGTCCGACGGGGGGGGATGAGCAGTTCTTC,CASSPTGGDEQFF
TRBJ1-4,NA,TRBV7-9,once,TGTGCCAGCGCCTCACAAGGGGCTAATGAAAAACTGTTTTTT,CASASQGANEKLFF
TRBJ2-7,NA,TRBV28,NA,TGTGCCAGCGGGGCCGGGGGTTGGGCTAGCTCCTACGAGCAGTACTTC,CASGAGGWASSYEQYF
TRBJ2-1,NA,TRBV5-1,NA,TGCGCCAGCAGCGTGGTGGCAGGGTGGGATGAGCAGTTCTTC,CASSVVAGWDEQFF
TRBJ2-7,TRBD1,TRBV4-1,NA,TGCGCCAGCAGCCAAGTTGGGACAGGGGCCAGCTCCTACGAGCAGTACTTC,CASSQVGTGASSYEQYF
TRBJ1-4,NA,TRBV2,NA,TGTGCCAGCGGAGGGCCCCCGGCAGTCGGTGAAAAACTGTTTTTT,CASGGPPAVGEKLFF
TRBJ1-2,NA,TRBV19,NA,TGTGCCAGTAGTATCAGGGTTGATAACTATGGCTACACCTTC,CASSIRVDNYGYTF
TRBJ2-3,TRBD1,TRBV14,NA,TGTGCCAGCAGCCCGGGGACAGCTACAGATACGCAGTATTTT,CASSPGTATDTQYF
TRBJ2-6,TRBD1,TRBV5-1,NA,TGCGCCAGCAGCTCCAACAGGGGCTCTGGGGCCAACGTCCTGACTTTC,CASSSNRGSGANVLTF
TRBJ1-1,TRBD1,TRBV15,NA,TGTGCCACCAGCAGGGGACAGGGGCTTGAAGCTTTCTTT,CATSRGQGLEAFF
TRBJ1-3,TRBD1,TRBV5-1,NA,TGCGCCAGCAGCTTGACAGGGGCCGTAAGAAACACCATATATTTT,CASSLTGAVRNTIYF
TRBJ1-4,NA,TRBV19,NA,TGTGCCAGTAGACCAAGAGGACAGTTATGGGAAAAACTGTTTTTT,CASRPRGQLWEKLFF
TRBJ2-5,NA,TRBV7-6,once,TGTGCCAGCAGCCACCGGTTCGGACGGGGGGAGACCCAGTACTTC,CASSHRFGRGETQYF
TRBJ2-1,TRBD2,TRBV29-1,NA,TGCAGCGTTGAGCAGCGAGCTAGCGGGGATGTTGAGCAGTTCTTC,CSVEQRASGDVEQFF
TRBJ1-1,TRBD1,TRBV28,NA,TGTGCCAGCACCTTGGGACAGTTCACTGAAGCTTTCTTT,CASTLGQFTEAFF
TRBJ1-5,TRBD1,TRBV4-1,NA,TGCGCCAGCAGCCGCACTCCTATGCGAAGTGGACAGGCCCTGTATAGCAATCAGCCCCAGCATTTT,CASSRTPMRSGQALYSNQPQHF
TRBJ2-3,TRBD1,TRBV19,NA,TGTGCCAGTAGCCAACAGGGGCCACTGATCCCCGATACGCAGTATTTT,CASSQQGPLIPDTQYF
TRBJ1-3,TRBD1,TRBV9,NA,TGTGCCAGCAGCCCCCCAGGGGGAACGACTGGAAACACCATATATTTT,CASSPPGGTTGNTIYF
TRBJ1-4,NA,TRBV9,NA,TGTGCCAGCAGCGTAGAGGCGGGGGGCAGTGAAAAGCTGTTTTTT,CASSVEAGGSEKLFF
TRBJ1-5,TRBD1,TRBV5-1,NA,TGCGCCAGCAGGAACGGGACAGCGAGGAATCAGCCCCAGCATTTT,CASRNGTARNQPQHF
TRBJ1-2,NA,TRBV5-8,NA,TGTGCCAGCAGCTTGGAGGAGTGGTATGGCTACACCTTC,CASSLEEWYGYTF
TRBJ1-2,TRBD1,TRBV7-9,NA,TGTGCCAGCAGCGGGGACAGGGGGCGAGAGGGCTACACCTTC,CASSGDRGREGYTF
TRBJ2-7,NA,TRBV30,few,TGTGCCTGGAGGGACACAGGGAGAGACCTCTACGAGCAGTACTTC,CAWRDTGRDLYEQYF
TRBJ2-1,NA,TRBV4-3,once,TGCGCCAGCAGCCAAGAGAGGTTAGCTGCCTACAATGAGCAGTTCTTC,CASSQERLAAYNEQFF
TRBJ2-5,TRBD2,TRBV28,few,TGTGCCAGCAGTCCTCCGAGCGGGAGCGAGACCCAGTACTTC,CASSPPSGSETQYF
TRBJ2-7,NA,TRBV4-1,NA,TGCGCCAGCAGCCAAGCGTACGGGTCTTCAAGCTCCTACGAGCAGTACTTC,CASSQAYGSSSSYEQYF
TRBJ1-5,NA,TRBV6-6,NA,TGTGCCAGCAGTTACTCTAGTCAGCCCCAGCATTTT,CASSYSSQPQHF
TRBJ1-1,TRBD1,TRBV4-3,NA,TGCGCCAGCAGCCTTTACAGGGGGCGCATGAACACTGAAGCTTTCTTT,CASSLYRGRMNTEAFF
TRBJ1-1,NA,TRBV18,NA,TGTGCCAGCTCCGCCTCGACGGGGGGGTACACTGAAGCTTTCTTT,CASSASTGGYTEAFF
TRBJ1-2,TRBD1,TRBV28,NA,TGTGCCAGCAGTAGCCGGACAGGGGGAGACTATGGCTACACCTTC,CASSSRTGGDYGYTF
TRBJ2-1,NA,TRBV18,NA,TGTGCCAGCTCACCACCGGTCGGGGGGCTGTACAATGAGCAGTTCTTC,CASSPPVGGLYNEQFF
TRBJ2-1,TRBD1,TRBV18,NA,TGTGCCAGCTCATTCAAATTCCGGGACAGGGGGAATGAGCAGTTCTTC,CASSFKFRDRGNEQFF
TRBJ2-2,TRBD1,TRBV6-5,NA,TGTGCCAGCCGGACAGGCCGGAACACCGGGGAGCTGTTTTTT,CASRTGRNTGELFF
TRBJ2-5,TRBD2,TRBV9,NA,TGTGCCAGCAGCGGCGTGGGGAGGGACCAAGAGACCCAGTACTTC,CASSGVGRDQETQYF
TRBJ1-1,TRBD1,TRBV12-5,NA,TGTGCTAGTGGTTTACAGGGACAGACTGAAGCTTTCTTT,CASGLQGQTEAFF
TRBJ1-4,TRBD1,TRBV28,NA,TGTGCCAGCAGTTCCGCAGGGGGGAATAATGAAAAACTGTTTTTT,CASSSAGGNNEKLFF
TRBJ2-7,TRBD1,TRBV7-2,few,TGTGCCAGCAGCTCGGGGACAGGGTACTACGAGCAGTACTTC,CASSSGTGYYEQYF
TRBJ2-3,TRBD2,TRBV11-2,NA,TGTGCCAGCAGCGAGCGGGAGGGAAAAGATACGCAGTATTTT,CASSEREGKDTQYF
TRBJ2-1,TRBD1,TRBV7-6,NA,TGTGCCAGCCAGGGGGCTGGGGACAATGAGCAGTTCTTC,CASQGAGDNEQFF
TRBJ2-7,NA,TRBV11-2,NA,TGTGCCAGCAGCTCTCTTAGTTGGGAGCAGTACTTC,CASSSLSWEQYF
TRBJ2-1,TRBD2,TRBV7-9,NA,TGTGCCAGCAGCTTAACTAGCGGGGCCAGTAAGAGCTCCTACAATGAGCAGTTCTTC,CASSLTSGASKSSYNEQFF
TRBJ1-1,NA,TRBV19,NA,TGTGCCGGTAGTATCCCCACCAGGGTGCTCACTGAAGCTTTCTTT,CAGSIPTRVLTEAFF
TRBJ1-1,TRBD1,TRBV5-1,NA,TGCGCCAGCAGCCTGGAAGGGGGCGAGGGTGGAGAAGCTTTCTTT,CASSLEGGEGGEAFF
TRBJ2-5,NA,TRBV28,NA,TGTGCCAGCAGTTTATCTCGCGGTGGGACCCAGTACTTC,CASSLSRGGTQYF
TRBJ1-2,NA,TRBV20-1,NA,TGCAGTGCTGGTTGGGCCAGTGGCTACACCTTC,CSAGWASGYTF
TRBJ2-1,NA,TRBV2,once,TGTGCCAGCAGTGAAAGGGGGTACGGTGAGCAGTTCTTC,CASSERGYGEQFF
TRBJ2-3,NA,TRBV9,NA,TGTGCCAGCAGCGTAGTGGGCAACCCCACAGATACGCAGTATTTT,CASSVVGNPTDTQYF
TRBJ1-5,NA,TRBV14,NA,TGTGCCAGCAGCCCCCCCCTGTGGAGAAGTCAGCCCCAGCATTTT,CASSPPLWRSQPQHF
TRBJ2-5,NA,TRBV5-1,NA,TGCGCCAGCAGCTTGCAAGGGGGAGCTGGAGAGACCCAGTACTTC,CASSLQGGAGETQYF
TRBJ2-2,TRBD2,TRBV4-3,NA,TGCGCCAGCAGCCAAGATGTATCTCCTAGCGGGGGGGCCAATGGCGGGGAGCTGTTTTTT,CASSQDVSPSGGANGGELFF
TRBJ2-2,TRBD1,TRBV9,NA,TGTGCCAGCAGCGTAGGGACAGGGATGGTCGGGGAGCTGTTTTTT,CASSVGTGMVGELFF
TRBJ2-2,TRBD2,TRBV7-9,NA,TGTGCCAGCAGCATGACTAGCGGGTACACCGGGGAGCTGTTTTTT,CASSMTSGYTGELFF
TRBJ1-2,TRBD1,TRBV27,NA,TGTGCCAGCGCGACAGGGGGCAGCTATGGCTACACCTTC,CASATGGSYGYTF